This T cell receptor (beta chain) was identified in a study of CXCR3-negative and CXCR3-positive naive CD8 T cells. There are 13 residues in the CDR3. The germline CDR1 and CDR2 sequences are SGHVS and FQNEAQ. Via 5' RACE with UMI labels, TRB cDNA libraries were prepared. TCRdb re-analyzed the 5' RACE reads; it lists each CDR3 protein once, without DNA. The sample table includes about 6,000 distinct CDR3 sequences. The study's findings and limits: CXCR3-negative naive cells had less hydrophobic TRB CDR3s than did CXCR3-positive naive cells. Each naive subset displayed comparably high diversity, whereas memory CD8+ cells displayed much lower diversity.

As for this clonotype: Its antigen is not known.

This clonotype was obtained from a human donor in good health. Some clones in this sample may be carry-over from other donors' samples. The V gene is TRBV7-8, the J gene TRBJ2-5; with no DNA, the TCRdb D assignment of TRBD2 cannot be verified. The source material was naive CXCR3+ CD8+ T cells from blood. Described subset: CD45RO-CCR7+CD27+CD95- naive CD8+ T cells expressing CXCR3 (TNR3+). The chain's CDR3 is CASSLIAEQTQYF. Variable domain in full (rest from reference TRBV7-8 and TRBJ2-5): GAGVSQSPRYKVAKRGQDVALRCDPISGHVSLFWYQQALGQGPEFLTYFQNEAQLDKSGLPSDRFFAERPEGSVSTLKIQRTQQEDSAVYLCASSLIAEQTQYFGPGTRLLVL.